This T cell receptor beta chain was identified during a study of cytomegalovirus exposure and HLA in healthy donors. The PCR employed 60 Vbeta primers together with 13 Jbeta primers. The table came from immunoSEQ multiplex PCR; TCRdb's copy has only in-frame clones and leaves some out. The sample lists under 130,000 clones; about 80% were seen once. Germline values: CDR1 SGHRS, CDR2 YFSETQ. V shed 2 bases and J shed 5 bases, with 18 bases lying between them. The CDR3 length is 16 residues. The chain combines TRBV5-1 with TRBJ2-3; D perhaps matches TRBD1 (5 bases). This sequence originates from a woman in her 40s in good health and CMV-seronegative. The sequenced sample was PBMCs. In DNA, the CDR3 is TGCGCCAGCAGCTTTAATGCAGGGATCCGAAAAGATACGCAGTATTTT. Its protein is CASSFNAGIRKDTQYF.